These 25 T cell receptor beta chains were all obtained from the same sample, sequenced in a study of blood T cell repertoires in COVID-19. Generated by immunoSEQ multiplex PCR, the TCRdb table keeps only in-frame clones and is missing some. The sample has some 300,000 clones, around 92% seen once. Material for sequencing was PBMCs or T cells enriched from blood (not recorded which). The receptors derive from a woman aged 30 to 39 who had recovered from COVID-19.

This clone has only a few counts. The rearrangement uses TRBV28 and TRBJ2-7; D unclear. V was trimmed by 5 bases and J by 5 bases, leaving 13 bases between them. This CDR3 has 13 amino acids. From germline, CDR1 is MDHEN and CDR2 SYDVKM. The CDR3 DNA reads as TGTGCCAGCAGTACCTCAACTTTCGACGAGCAGTACTTC. Protein: CASSTSTFDEQYF.

V and J are TRBV5-8 and TRBJ2-7, with 9 bases matching TRBD1. Germline-derived CDR1 and CDR2 are SGHTS and YDEGEE. The V gene end was trimmed by 2 bases and the J gene end by 5 bases; junction bases not matched to a gene: 5. The CDR3 is 14 amino acids. CDR3 nucleotide sequence: TGTGCCAGCAGCTTCGGGACAGGGTTTCACGAGCAGTACTTC. Translating gives CASSFGTGFHEQYF.

This clone was found a few times. This chain's CDR3 is CASSEEGGTNEKLFF. The CDR3 coding sequence is TGTGCCAGCAGCGAGGAGGGGGGGACTAATGAAAAACTGTTTTTT. The chain is built from TRBV7-9 and TRBJ1-4; a possible D gene is TRBD1 (6 bases). Germline lookup yields CDR1 SEHNR and CDR2 FQNEAQ (reference sequence). V lost 5 bases and J lost 2, with 12 bases in between. The CDR3 has 15 residues.

This chain uses TRBV23-1 with TRBJ1-2, with 8 bases identical to TRBD1. TRBV23-1 is an open reading frame whose function is uncertain. This CDR3 contains 15 residues. V trimming: 0 bases; J trimming: 8 bases; junction bases outside the gene matches: 8. The DNA of the CDR3 is TGCGCCAGCAGTCAATCGAGGCAGGGGGCACGGGGCTACACCTTC. This translates into CASSQSRQGARGYTF.

The chain carries TRBV28 and TRBJ2-7; unclear D gene. V gave up 4 bases and J gave up 2 bases, with 6 bases separating them. Germline assignment: CDR1 MDHEN and CDR2 SYDVKM. The CDR3 is 12 amino acids. The CDR3 DNA is TGTGCCAGCAGTTCCGTTACCTACGAGCAGTACTTC. Amino acids: CASSSVTYEQYF.

This clone appeared a single time. The genes are TRBV13 and TRBJ2-7; 7 bases are shared with TRBD2. There are 12 residues in the CDR3. Losses at the gene ends were 5 bases for V and 7 bases for J; bases not matched to a gene: 5. Germline CDR1 and CDR2: PRHDT and FYEKMQ (reference sequence). The CDR3 spells CASSPGGREQYF. The CDR3 DNA reads TGTGCCAGCAGCCCGGGAGGACGAGAGCAGTACTTC.

The chain recombines TRBV19 with TRBJ1-5; the D gene is possibly TRBD1 (6 bases). The CDR3 runs 14 residues. Trimming took off 7 bases at V and 10 bases at J, with 20 bases between the two ends. CDR1 and CDR2 (germline): LNHDA, SQIVND (reference sequence). The CDR3 nucleotides read TGTGCCAGTACTCCGCGAGGGGGAGACAGACCCCAGCATTTT. Amino acid sequence: CASTPRGGDRPQHF.

V and J are TRBV6-5 and TRBJ1-1; 11 positions match TRBD1. The J segment lost 1 base and the V segment lost 7 bases, leaving 5 bases of the junction unmatched. CDR3 size: 15 residues. Germline values: CDR1 MNHEY, CDR2 SVGAGI. The CDR3 coding sequence is TGTGCCAGCATTGTAGGACAGGGGGCGAACACTGAAGCTTTCTTT. Translating it yields CASIVGQGANTEAFF.

The chain combines TRBV19 with TRBJ1-2, with TRBD1 identical over 7 bases. Per the germline V gene, CDR1 is LNHDA and CDR2 is SQIVND (reference sequence). The CDR3 loop spans 15 amino acids. J gave up 6 bases and V 7 bases, and 14 bases lay outside the gene matches. The CDR3 here is CASKVRGDRADGYTF. CDR3 sequence (DNA): TGTGCCAGTAAAGTAAGGGGAGACAGGGCTGATGGCTACACCTTC.

This clone was recorded once. The rearrangement joins TRBV6-5 to TRBJ2-7; the D gene is possibly TRBD1 (6 bases). Germline lookup yields CDR1 MNHEY and CDR2 SVGAGI. This CDR3 is 15 amino acids long. Trimming took off 3 bases at V and 2 bases at J, with 14 bases between the two ends. DNA of the CDR3: TGTGCCAGCAGTTATCCAGGACAGCAACCCTACGAGCAGTACTTC. Its translation: CASSYPGQQPYEQYF.

The CDR3 sequence: CASSALGGYTF. The CDR3, as DNA: TGTGCCAGCAGCGCTTTGGGCGGCTACACCTTC. The rearrangement uses TRBV2 and TRBJ1-2; D is uncertain. The germline V gene has CDR1 SNHLY and CDR2 FYNNEI. The CDR3 spans 11 residues. Trimming removed 6 bases from V and 8 bases from J, with 10 bases in between. Based on the CDR3 plus reference TRBV2 and TRBJ1-2, the full variable domain is EPEVTQTPSHQVTQMGQEVILRCVPISNHLYFYWYRQILGQKVEFLVSFYNNEISEKSEIFDDQFSVERPDGSNFTLKIRSTKLEDSAMYFCASSALGGYTFGSGTRLTVV.

This clone was detected a few times. The rearrangement uses TRBV19 and TRBJ2-6, with D unclear. The CDR3 runs 15 residues. Between the trimmed V and J ends, which lost 1 base and 1 base, there was a span of 5 bases. The germline CDR1 and CDR2 sequences are LNHDA and SQIVND (reference sequence). CDR3 loop: CASSIGESGANVLTF. CDR3 coding DNA: TGTGCCAGTAGTATAGGAGAGTCTGGGGCCAACGTCCTGACTTTC.

Written as DNA, the CDR3 is TGTGCCACCAGACCTGCAGGGGGAAACACCGGGGAGCTGTTTTTT. Residues: CATRPAGGNTGELFF. The chain couples TRBV24-1 to TRBJ2-2, with TRBD1 matching over 7 bases. Germline CDR1 KGHDR, CDR2 SFDVKD. The CDR3 is 15 residues long. V was clipped by 7 bases and J by 2 bases; unmatched bases: 6.

The chain carries TRBV5-1 and TRBJ2-7, with 8 bases matching TRBD1. The CDR3 runs to 13 residues. The V segment lost 3 bases and the J segment 3 bases; nucleotides outside the gene matches: 2. Germline V gene lookup returns CDR1 SGHRS and CDR2 YFSETQ. CDR3 sequence (DNA): TGCGCCAGCAGCTGGACAGGGTACTACGAGCAGTACTTC. Protein product: CASSWTGYYEQYF.

The chain carries TRBV27 and TRBJ2-2, with D uncertain. The germline V gene encodes CDR1 MNHEY and CDR2 SMNVEV (reference sequence). With 3 bases removed from V and 6 bases from J, the gap between germline ends came to 5 bases. This CDR3 region has 12 residues. CDR3 loop: CASSFPAGELFF. The CDR3 region has the DNA TGTGCCAGCAGTTTTCCTGCCGGGGAGCTGTTTTTT.

The rearrangement links TRBV5-1 to TRBJ2-1; D perhaps matches TRBD1 (5 bases). The V gene lost 4 bases and the J gene lost 2 bases, with 13 bases spanning the gap. The CDR3 is 15 residues long. The V gene's germline CDR1 is SGHRS and CDR2 YFSETQ. CDR3 coding DNA: TGCGCCAGCAGCCCCACCAGGGTCCCCTACAATGAGCAGTTCTTC. Translating it yields CASSPTRVPYNEQFF. The full variable domain, its missing parts supplied by reference TRBV5-1 and TRBJ2-1, is KAGVTQTPRYLIKTRGQQVTLSCSPISGHRSVSWYQQTPGQGLQFLFEYFSETQRNKGNFPGRFSGRQFSNSRSEMNVSTLELGDSALYLCASSPTRVPYNEQFFGPGTRLTVL.

This chain connects TRBV21-1 to TRBJ2-1; the D call of TRBD2 is as the table states it, not checked on the DNA. TRBV21-1 is described as a pseudogene. The CDR3 runs 17 residues. CDR3: CASSRVGQGLASGEQFF. The CDR3 region has the DNA TGTGCCAGCAGCAGAGTGGGGCAGGGACTAGCCTCCGGTGAGCAGTTCTTC.

The rearrangement uses TRBV19 and TRBJ2-1; TRBD1 matches at 7 bases. V shed 4 bases and J 2 bases; nucleotides not matched to a gene: 5. CDR3 size: 15 residues. CDR1 is LNHDA and CDR2 is SQIVND in the germline V gene (reference sequence). The CDR3 sequence: CASSTGQATYNEQFF. DNA for the CDR3: TGTGCCAGTAGTACCGGACAGGCCACCTACAATGAGCAGTTCTTC.

This rearrangement joins TRBV27 to TRBJ1-1, with D maybe TRBD1 (5 bases). Trimming cost V 7 bases and J 1 base, with 16 bases left between them. CDR3 length: 15 amino acids. Germline CDR1 and CDR2: MNHEY and SMNVEV (reference sequence). The CDR3 here is CASNMLSGRNTEAFF. CDR3 DNA: TGTGCCAGCAATATGTTGTCAGGGCGGAACACTGAAGCTTTCTTT.

V usage is TRBV28 and J usage is TRBJ2-2; TRBD2 aligns across 9 bases. This CDR3 has 15 residues. V shed 3 bases, J shed 6 bases, and the junction held 5 bases outside the gene matches. Germline assignment: CDR1 MDHEN and CDR2 SYDVKM. The CDR3 is CASSLTSGRAGELFF. The CDR3 region has the DNA TGTGCCAGCAGTTTGACTAGCGGACGGGCCGGGGAGCTGTTTTTT.

This clone occurred a few times. The chain is built from TRBV29-1 and TRBJ2-7; TRBD2 aligns across 11 bases. The CDR3 loop spans 13 amino acids. The germline V gene encodes CDR1 SQVTM and CDR2 ANQGSEA. J was trimmed by 6 bases and V by 7 bases; bases with no gene match: 8. The CDR3 nucleotides are TGCAGCGGGCAACTAGCGGGAGTGGCCGAGCAGTACTTC. This encodes CSGQLAGVAEQYF.

This chain joins TRBV27 and TRBJ2-2; the D is unclear. There are 14 residues in the CDR3. Trimming stripped 6 bases from V and 3 bases from J, with 11 bases between. CDR1 and CDR2 (germline): MNHEY, SMNVEV (reference sequence). The CDR3 coding sequence is TGTGCCAGCAGATCGGGTCGCGACACCGGGGAGCTGTTTTTT. This encodes CASRSGRDTGELFF.

The genes are TRBV20-1 and TRBJ2-7; 8 positions agree with TRBD2. Losses at the gene ends were 3 bases for V and 3 bases for J; bases not matched to a gene: 4. Germline CDR1 DFQATT, CDR2 SNEGSKA (reference sequence). The CDR3 has 13 residues. CDR3 bases: TGCAGTGCTAGTCTGGCGGGGGGCTACGAGCAGTACTTC. Protein: CSASLAGGYEQYF.

J is TRBJ2-3 and V is TRBV7-3, with TRBD2 as a possible D gene (6 bases). From germline, CDR1 is SGHTA and CDR2 FQGTGA. Trimming left V 7 bases short and J 4 bases short, with 21 bases between. The CDR3 spans 16 residues. The CDR3 DNA reads TGTGCCAGCACCCCTTACCATGGAGGGCCCCCAGATACGCAGTATTTT. Its protein product is CASTPYHGGPPDTQYF. Full variable domain (missing parts from reference TRBV7-3 and TRBJ2-3): GAGVSQTPSNKVTEKGKYVELRCDPISGHTALYWYRQSLGQGPEFLIYFQGTGAADDSGLPNDRFFAVRPEGSVSTLKIQRTERGDSAVYLCASTPYHGGPPDTQYFGPGTRLTVL.

The chain uses TRBV19 and TRBJ1-2; 9 nucleotides agree with TRBD1. The junction had 8 bases not matched to a gene; V was cut back by 6 bases and J by 6 bases. The germline CDR1 and CDR2 sequences are LNHDA and SQIVND (reference sequence). This CDR3 is 14 amino acids long. The CDR3: CASRRDRVSHGYTF. The CDR3 coding sequence is TGTGCCAGTAGAAGGGACAGGGTTTCGCATGGCTACACCTTC.